This T cell receptor (beta chain) was sequenced during a study of shared clonotypes between healthy human individuals. Notes on this clone: Within the sample, other DNA sequences also encode this same CDR3.

Clones were read by immunoSEQ multiplex PCR, and TCRdb kept only the in-frame ones, dropping some. Of more than 2 million clones in the sample, roughly 95% are singletons; the top ten hold 0.1% to 0.15%. From CD4+ cells came CD45RA+ naive and CD45RA-negative memory subsets. Trimming cost V 2 bases and J 1 base, with 9 bases left between them. The CDR3 is 14 residues long. CDR1 and CDR2 (germline): SGDLS, YYNGEE. This chain joins TRBV9 and TRBJ1-1; D possibly corresponds to TRBD1 (5 bases). This TCR was recovered from a man aged 18 to 35 in good health. The sequenced material came from naive CD4+ T cells sorted from blood. The subset: CD45RA+ positively selected. CDR3 in amino acids: CASSVGPTNTEAFF. CDR3 bases: TGTGCCAGCAGCGTGGGACCGACGAACACTGAAGCTTTCTTT. Filled out from reference TRBV9 and TRBJ1-1, the complete variable domain reads DSGVTQTPKHLITATGQRVTLRCSPRSGDLSVYWYQQSLDQGLQFLIQYYNGEERAKGNILERFSAQQFPDLHSELNLSSLELGDSALYFCASSVGPTNTEAFFGQGTRLTVV.